This TCR beta chain is drawn from a study of Ad26.COV2.S vaccination and SARS-CoV-2 variants. Study details: Once or twice, 56 days apart, Ad26.COV2.S was delivered intramuscularly. Study-wide results and caveats: Breadth, reportedly substantial, characterized the spike-specific CD8+ and CD4+ T cell responses after vaccination.

As regards this clone: Its antigen is not known.

Produced via immunoSEQ multiplex PCR; TCRdb's table is partial and in-frame only. The table records about 330,000 clones, approximately 87% of them present only once. Treatment indicated: around 19 received Ad26.COV2.S at low or high dose, single or two shots; a few received placebo; per-sample allocation not given. Sampling was performed 63 days after the first vaccine or placebo injection. CDR1 is MNHEY, CDR2 SMNVEV, per germline (reference sequence). J lost 3 bases, V lost 3 bases, and 11 bases had no gene match. The CDR3 is 20 amino acids. The J gene is TRBJ2-1, the V gene TRBV27, with TRBD2 matching 16 bases. This sample comprised peripheral blood, obtained in a trial of Ad26.COV2.S vaccine versus placebo. The clonotype originates from a person aged 18-60 years who received the Ad26.COV2.S COVID-19 vaccine or a placebo. The DNA of the CDR3 is TGTGCCAGCAGTTTTGGGGAACAGGGGACTAGCGGGAGGGGCTACAATGAGCAGTTCTTC. It translates to CASSFGEQGTSGRGYNEQFF.